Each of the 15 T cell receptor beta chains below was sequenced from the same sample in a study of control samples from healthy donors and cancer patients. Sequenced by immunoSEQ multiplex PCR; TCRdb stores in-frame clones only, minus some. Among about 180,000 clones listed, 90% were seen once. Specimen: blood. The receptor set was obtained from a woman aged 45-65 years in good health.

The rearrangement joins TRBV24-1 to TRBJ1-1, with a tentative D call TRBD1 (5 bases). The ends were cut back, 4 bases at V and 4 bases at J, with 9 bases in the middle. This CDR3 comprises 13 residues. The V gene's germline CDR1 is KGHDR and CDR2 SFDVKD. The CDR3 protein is CATSEFGGTEAFF. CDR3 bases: TGTGCCACCAGTGAATTCGGGGGCACTGAAGCTTTCTTT.

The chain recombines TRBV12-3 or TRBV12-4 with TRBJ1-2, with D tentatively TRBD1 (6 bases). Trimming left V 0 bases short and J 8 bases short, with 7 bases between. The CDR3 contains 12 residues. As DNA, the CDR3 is TGTGCCAGCAGTTTAGCCCAGGGGGGCTACACCTTC. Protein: CASSLAQGGYTF.

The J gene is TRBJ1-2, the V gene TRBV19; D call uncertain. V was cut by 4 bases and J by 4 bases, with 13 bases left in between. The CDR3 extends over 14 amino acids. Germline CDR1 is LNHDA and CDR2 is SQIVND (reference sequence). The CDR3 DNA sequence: TGTGCCAGTAGTAAAGCCGCTGGGGTCTATGGCTACACCTTC. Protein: CASSKAAGVYGYTF.

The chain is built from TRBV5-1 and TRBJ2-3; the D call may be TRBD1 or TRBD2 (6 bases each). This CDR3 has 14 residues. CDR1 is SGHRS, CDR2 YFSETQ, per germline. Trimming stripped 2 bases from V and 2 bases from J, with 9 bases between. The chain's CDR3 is CASSLGGPTDTQYF. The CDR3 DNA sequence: TGCGCCAGCAGCTTAGGGGGGCCCACAGATACGCAGTATTTT.

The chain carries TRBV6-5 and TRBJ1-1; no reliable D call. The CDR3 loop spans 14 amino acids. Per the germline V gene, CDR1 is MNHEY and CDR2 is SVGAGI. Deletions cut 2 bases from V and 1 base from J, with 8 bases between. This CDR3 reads CASSYVDGNTEAFF. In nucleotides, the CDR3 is TGTGCCAGCAGTTACGTTGACGGGAACACTGAAGCTTTCTTT.

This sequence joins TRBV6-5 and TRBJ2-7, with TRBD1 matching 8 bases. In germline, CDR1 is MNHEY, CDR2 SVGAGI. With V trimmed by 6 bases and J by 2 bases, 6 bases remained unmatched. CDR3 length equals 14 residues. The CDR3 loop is CASRRAGGTYEQYF. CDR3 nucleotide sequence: TGTGCCAGCAGACGGGCAGGGGGCACCTACGAGCAGTACTTC.

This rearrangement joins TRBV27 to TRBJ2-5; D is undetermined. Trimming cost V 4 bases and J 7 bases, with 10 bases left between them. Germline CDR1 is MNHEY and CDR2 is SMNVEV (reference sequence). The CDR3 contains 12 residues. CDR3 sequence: CASSSPVGTQYF. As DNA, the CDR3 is TGTGCCAGCAGTTCGCCGGTGGGGACCCAGTACTTC.

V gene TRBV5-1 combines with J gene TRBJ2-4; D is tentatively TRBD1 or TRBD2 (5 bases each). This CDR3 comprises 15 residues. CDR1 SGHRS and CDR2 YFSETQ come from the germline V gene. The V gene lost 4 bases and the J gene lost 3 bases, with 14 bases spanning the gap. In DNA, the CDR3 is TGCGCCAGCAGCGACCAGGGTGCGGGCAAAAACATTCAGTACTTC. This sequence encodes CASSDQGAGKNIQYF.

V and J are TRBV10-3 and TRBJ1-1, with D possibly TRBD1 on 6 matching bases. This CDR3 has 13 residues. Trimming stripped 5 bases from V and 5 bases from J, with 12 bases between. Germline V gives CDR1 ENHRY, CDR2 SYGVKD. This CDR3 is CAISIGGKTEAFF. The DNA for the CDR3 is TGTGCCATCAGTATTGGGGGCAAGACTGAAGCTTTCTTT.

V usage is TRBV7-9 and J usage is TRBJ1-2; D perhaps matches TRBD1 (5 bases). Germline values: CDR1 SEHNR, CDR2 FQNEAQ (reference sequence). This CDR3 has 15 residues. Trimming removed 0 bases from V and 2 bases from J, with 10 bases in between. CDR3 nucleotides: TGTGCCAGCAGCTTAGCGGGGGGAGACAACTATGGCTACACCTTC. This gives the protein CASSLAGGDNYGYTF.

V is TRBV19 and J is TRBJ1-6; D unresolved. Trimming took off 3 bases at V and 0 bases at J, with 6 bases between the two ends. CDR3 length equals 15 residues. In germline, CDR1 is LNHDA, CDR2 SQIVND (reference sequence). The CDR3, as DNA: TGTGCCAGTAGTATGGAAAGCTCCTATAATTCACCCCTCCACTTT. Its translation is CASSMESSYNSPLHF. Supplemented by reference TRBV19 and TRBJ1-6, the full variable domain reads DGGITQSPKYLFRKEGQNVTLSCEQNLNHDAMYWYRQDPGQGLRLIYYSQIVNDFQKGDIAEGYSVSREKKESFPLTVTSAQKNPTAFYLCASSMESSYNSPLHFGNGTRLTVT.

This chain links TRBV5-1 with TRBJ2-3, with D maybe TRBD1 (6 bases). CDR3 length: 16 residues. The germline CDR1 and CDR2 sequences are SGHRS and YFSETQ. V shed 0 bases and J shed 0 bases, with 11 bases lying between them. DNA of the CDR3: TGCGCCAGCAGCTTGGAAGGGGGTCTCAGCACAGATACGCAGTATTTT. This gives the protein CASSLEGGLSTDTQYF. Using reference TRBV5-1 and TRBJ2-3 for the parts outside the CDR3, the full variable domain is KAGVTQTPRYLIKTRGQQVTLSCSPISGHRSVSWYQQTPGQGLQFLFEYFSETQRNKGNFPGRFSGRQFSNSRSEMNVSTLELGDSALYLCASSLEGGLSTDTQYFGPGTRLTVL.

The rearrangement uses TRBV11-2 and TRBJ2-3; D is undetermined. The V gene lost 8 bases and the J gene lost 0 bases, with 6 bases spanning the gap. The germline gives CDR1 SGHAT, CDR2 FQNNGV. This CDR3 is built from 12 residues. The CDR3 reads CASGKSTDTQYF. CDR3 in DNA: TGTGCCAGCGGAAAGAGCACAGATACGCAGTATTTT.

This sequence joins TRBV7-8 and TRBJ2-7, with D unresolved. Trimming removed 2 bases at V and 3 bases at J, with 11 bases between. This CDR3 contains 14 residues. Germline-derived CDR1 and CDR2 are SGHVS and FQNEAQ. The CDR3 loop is CASSLTTPSYEQYF. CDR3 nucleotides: TGTGCCAGCAGCTTAACGACGCCCAGCTACGAGCAGTACTTC.

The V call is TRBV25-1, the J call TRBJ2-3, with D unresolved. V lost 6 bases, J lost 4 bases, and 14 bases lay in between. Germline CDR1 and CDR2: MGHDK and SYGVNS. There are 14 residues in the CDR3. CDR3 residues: CASSRRLGADTQYF. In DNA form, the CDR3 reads TGTGCCAGCAGCCGACGGTTGGGTGCAGATACGCAGTATTTT.